This record looks at one TCR beta chain sequence and its context. Its antigen is still unknown. The data are from a study of cytomegalovirus exposure and HLA in healthy donors. Notes on the study in general: Immune exposure information available was restricted to CMV serostatus. Later analysis reportedly placed an Asian-associated ancestry cluster below the roughly 630-donor mean in N-insertions. With DRB1 most and HLA-C fewest, TCR association rates differed between HLA loci in a later analysis.

Both 60 Vbeta primers and 13 Jbeta primers went into the PCR. Authors' data handling: A follow-up analysis tallied 86 million or so unique TCR beta chains, approximately 11 million shared. Profiled with immunoSEQ multiplex PCR; TCRdb holds only in-frame clones, not every one. The DNA gave D and trimming, while V, J and clone size come from that table. The table for this sample gives under 200,000 clones. The source of this sequence is a man younger than 45 in good health and CMV-seronegative. The sample comprised PBMCs.

The CDR3 sequence: CASRLAGSYEQYF. Here the CDR3 DNA reads TGTGCCAGCCGACTAGCGGGTTCCTACGAGCAGTACTTC. The rearrangement uses TRBV7-9 and TRBJ2-7; 10 bases are shared with TRBD2. V lost 8 bases and J lost 1; bases outside the gene matches: 2. Germline V lookup: CDR1 SEHNR, CDR2 FQNEAQ (reference sequence). The length of the CDR3 is 13 residues.